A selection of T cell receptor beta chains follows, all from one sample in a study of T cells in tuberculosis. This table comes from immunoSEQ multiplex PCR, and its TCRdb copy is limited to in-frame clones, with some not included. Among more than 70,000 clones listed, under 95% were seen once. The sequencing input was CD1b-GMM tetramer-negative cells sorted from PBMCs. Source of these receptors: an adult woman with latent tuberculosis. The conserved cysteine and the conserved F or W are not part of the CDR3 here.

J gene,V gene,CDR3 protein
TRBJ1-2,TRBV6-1,ASSENPTGADYGYT
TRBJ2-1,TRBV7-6,ASSFGTLNEQF
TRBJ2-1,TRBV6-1,ASSVRGRDEQF
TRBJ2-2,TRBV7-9,ASSLRQRGAGETGELF
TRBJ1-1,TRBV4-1,ASSQLQGNRTEAF
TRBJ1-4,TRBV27,ASKDPGQGNEKLF
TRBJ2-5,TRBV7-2,ASSTRGGETQY
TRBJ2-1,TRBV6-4,ASSDSNRGGEQF
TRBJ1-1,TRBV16,ASSQWLDRTNTEAF
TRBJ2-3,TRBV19,ASSIPGLDTQY
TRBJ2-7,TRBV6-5,ASSYSFVRAYEQY
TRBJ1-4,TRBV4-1,ASSPPLATNEKLF
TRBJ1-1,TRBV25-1,ASSPRRTGPNTEAF
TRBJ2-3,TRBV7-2,ASSVMASGAPPTDTQY
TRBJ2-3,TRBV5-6,ASSQLGTSSDTQY
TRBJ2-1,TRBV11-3,ASSPQTGGNEQF
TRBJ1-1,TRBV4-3,ASSHSGGGGTEAF
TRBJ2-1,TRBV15,ATSGTGTLSSYNEQF
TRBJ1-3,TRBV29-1,SVGETGHSGNTIY
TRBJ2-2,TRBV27,ASSSLQGARVWGRAGELF
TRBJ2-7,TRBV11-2,ASSFRQGDLAYEQY
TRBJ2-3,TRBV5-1,ASSTLAWGDRTDTQY
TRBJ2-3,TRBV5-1,ASSLGASGRASTDTQY
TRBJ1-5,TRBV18,ASSTGVGQPQH
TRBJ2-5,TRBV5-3,ARSSARLAGGNRPQETQY
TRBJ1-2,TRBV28,ASTTPTEGPVTNYGYT
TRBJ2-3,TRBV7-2,ASSIGLAVSDTQY
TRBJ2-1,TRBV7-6,ASSLAQGNNEQF
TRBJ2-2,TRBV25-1,ASSEGRGAGELF
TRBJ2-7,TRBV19,ASSMGGTPRYEQY
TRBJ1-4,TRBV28,ASSRTGQVNEKLF
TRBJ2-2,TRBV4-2,ASSQEGGSPGELF
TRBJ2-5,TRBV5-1,ASSLPQETQY
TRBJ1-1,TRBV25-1,ASSPSAASTEAF
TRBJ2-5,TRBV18,ASSPPSGIQETQY
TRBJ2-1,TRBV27,ASKEVGINEQF
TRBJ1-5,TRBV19,ASTRGRGGNQPQH
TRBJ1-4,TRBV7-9,ASSLRRGPLDEKLF
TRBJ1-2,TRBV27,ASSSGQTYGYT